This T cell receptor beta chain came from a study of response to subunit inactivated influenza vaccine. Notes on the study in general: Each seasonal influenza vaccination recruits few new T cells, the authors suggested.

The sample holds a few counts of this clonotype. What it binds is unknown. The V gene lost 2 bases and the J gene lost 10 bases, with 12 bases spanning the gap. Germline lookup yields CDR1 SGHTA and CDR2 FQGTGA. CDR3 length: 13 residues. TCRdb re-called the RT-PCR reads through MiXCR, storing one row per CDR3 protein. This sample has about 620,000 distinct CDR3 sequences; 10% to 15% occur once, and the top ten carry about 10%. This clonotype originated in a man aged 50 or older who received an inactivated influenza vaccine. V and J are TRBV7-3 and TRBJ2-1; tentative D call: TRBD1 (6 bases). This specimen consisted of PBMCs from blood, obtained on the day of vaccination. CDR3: CASSLGTQVEQFF. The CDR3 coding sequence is TGTGCCAGCAGCTTAGGGACACAGGTAGAGCAGTTCTTC.